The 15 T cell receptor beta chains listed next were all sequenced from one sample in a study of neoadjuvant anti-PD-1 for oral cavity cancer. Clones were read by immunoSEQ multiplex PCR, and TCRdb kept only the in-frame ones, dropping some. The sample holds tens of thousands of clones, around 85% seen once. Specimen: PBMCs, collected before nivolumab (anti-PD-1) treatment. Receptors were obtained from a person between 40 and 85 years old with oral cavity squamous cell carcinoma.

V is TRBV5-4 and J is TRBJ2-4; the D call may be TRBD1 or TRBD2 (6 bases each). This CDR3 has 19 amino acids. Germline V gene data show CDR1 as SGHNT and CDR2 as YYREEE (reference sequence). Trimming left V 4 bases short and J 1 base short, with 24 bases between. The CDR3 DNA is TGTGCCAGCAGCAATACAGGGAGGAGTTTTCTCTCGGCCAAAAACATTCAGTACTTC. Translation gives CASSNTGRSFLSAKNIQYF.

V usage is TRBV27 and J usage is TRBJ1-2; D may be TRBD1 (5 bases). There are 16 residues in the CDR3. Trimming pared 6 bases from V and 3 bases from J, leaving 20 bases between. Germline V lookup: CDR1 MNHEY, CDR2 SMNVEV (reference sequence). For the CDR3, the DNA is TGTGCCAGCAGCCTTCTCGTATCGGGGACTCACTATGGCTACACCTTC. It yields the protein CASSLLVSGTHYGYTF.

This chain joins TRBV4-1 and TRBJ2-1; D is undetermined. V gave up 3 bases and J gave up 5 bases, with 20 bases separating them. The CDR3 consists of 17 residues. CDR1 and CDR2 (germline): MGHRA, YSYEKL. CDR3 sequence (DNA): TGCGCCAGCAGCCAGGCCAAGGCGGCCGACACCGACAATGAGCAGTTCTTC. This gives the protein CASSQAKAADTDNEQFF.

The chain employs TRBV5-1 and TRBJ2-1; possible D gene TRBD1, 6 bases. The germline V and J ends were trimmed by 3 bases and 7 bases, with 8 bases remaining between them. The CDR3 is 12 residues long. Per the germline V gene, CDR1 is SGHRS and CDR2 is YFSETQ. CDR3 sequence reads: CASSSQGNEQFF. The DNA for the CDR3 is TGCGCCAGCAGCTCACAGGGTAATGAGCAGTTCTTC.

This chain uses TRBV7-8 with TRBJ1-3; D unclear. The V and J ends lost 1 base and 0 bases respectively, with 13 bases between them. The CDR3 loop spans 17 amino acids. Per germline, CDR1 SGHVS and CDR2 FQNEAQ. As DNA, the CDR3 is TGTGCCAGCAGCTTAGGACTCCCGTCGGCCTCTGGAAACACCATATATTTT. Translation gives CASSLGLPSASGNTIYF.

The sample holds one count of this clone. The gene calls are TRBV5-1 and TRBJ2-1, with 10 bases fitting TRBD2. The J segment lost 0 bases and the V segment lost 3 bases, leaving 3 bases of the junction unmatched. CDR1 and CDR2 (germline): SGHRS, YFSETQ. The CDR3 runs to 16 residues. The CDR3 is CASSWTSGISYNEQFF. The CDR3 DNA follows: TGCGCCAGCAGCTGGACTAGCGGAATCTCCTACAATGAGCAGTTCTTC. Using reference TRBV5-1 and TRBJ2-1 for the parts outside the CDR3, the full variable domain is KAGVTQTPRYLIKTRGQQVTLSCSPISGHRSVSWYQQTPGQGLQFLFEYFSETQRNKGNFPGRFSGRQFSNSRSEMNVSTLELGDSALYLCASSWTSGISYNEQFFGPGTRLTVL.

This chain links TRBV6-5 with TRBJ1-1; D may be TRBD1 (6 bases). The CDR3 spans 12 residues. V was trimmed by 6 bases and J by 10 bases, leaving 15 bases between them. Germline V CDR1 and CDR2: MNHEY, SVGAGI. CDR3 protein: CASRGAGGRAFF. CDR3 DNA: TGTGCCAGCAGGGGGGCCGGGGGTAGAGCTTTCTTT.

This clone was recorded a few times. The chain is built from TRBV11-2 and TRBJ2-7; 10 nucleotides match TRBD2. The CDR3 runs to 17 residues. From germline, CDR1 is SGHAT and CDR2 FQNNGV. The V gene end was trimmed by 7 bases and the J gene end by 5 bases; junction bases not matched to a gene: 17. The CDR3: CASTPFGGASGGHEQYF. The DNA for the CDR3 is TGTGCCAGCACACCGTTTGGAGGGGCTAGCGGGGGCCACGAGCAGTACTTC.

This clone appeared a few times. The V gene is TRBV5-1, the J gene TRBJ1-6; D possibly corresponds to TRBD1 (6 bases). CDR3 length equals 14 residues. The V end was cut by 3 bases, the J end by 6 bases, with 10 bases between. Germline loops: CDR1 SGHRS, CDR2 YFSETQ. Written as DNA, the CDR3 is TGCGCCAGCAGCTCCAGACAGGTTAATTCACCCCTCCACTTT. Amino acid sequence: CASSSRQVNSPLHF.

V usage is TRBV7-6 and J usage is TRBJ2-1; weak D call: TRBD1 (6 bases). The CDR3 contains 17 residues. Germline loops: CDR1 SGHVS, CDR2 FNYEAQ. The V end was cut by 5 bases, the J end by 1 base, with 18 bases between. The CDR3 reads CASSPTTGSLSYNEQFF. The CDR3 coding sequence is TGTGCCAGCAGCCCCACGACAGGATCCCTTTCCTACAATGAGCAGTTCTTC.

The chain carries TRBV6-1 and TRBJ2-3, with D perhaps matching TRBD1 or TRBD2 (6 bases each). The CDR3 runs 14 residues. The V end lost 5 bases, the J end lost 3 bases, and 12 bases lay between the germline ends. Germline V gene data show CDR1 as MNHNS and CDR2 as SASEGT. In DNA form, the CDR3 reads TGTGCCAGCAGTCTAACAGGGAGGACAGATACGCAGTATTTT. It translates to CASSLTGRTDTQYF.

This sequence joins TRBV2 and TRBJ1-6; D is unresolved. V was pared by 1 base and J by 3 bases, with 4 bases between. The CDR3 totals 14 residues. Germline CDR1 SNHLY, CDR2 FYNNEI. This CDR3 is CASSEDYYNSPLHF. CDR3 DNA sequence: TGTGCCAGCAGTGAAGATTACTATAATTCACCCCTCCACTTT.

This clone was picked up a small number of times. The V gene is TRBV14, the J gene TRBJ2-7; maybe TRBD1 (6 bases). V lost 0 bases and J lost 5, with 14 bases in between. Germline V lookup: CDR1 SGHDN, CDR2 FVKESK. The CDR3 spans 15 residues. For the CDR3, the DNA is TGTGCCAGCAGCCAAGACCAGGGGAGCGGCCACGAGCAGTACTTC. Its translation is CASSQDQGSGHEQYF.

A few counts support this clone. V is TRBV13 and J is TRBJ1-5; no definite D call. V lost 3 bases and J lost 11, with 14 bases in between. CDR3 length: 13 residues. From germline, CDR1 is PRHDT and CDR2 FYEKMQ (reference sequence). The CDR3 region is CASSFRGAEAQHF. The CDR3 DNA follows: TGTGCCAGCAGCTTCCGGGGAGCCGAAGCCCAGCATTTT.

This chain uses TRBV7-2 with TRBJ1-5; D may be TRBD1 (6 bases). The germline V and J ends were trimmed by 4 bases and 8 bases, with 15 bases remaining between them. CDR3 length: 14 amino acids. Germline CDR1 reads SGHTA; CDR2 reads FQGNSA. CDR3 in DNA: TGTGCCAGCAGCTCGGACAGTATAGAAAAGCCCCAGCATTTT. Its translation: CASSSDSIEKPQHF.